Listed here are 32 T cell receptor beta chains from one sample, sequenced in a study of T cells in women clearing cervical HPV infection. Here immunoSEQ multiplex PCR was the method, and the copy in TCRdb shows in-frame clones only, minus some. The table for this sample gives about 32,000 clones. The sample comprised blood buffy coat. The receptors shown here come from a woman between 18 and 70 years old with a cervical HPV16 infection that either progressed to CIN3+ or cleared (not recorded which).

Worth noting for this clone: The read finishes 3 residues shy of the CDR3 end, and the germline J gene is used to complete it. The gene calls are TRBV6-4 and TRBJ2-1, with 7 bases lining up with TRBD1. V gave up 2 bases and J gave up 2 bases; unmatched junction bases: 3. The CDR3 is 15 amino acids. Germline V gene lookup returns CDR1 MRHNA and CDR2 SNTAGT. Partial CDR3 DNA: TGTGCCAGCAGTGACACAGGGGCCCCCTACAATGAG. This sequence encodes CASSDTGAPYNE. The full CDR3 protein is CASSDTGAPYNEQFF.

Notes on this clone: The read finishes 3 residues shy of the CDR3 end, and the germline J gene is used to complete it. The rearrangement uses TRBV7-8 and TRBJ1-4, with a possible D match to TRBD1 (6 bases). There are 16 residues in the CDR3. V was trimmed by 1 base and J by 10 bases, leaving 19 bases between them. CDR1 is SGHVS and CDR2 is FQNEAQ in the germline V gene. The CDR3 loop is CASSLEVGGPVGKLFF. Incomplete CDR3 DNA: TGTGCCAGCAGCTTAGAAGTCGGGGGGCCCGTAGGAAAA.

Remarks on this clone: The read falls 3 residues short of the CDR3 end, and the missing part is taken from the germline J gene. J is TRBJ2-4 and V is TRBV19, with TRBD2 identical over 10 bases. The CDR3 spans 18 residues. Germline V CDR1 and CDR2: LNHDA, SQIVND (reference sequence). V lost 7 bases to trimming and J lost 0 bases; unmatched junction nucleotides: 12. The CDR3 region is CASKEGSGGYLAKNIQYF. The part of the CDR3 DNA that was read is TGTGCCAGTAAGGAGGGTAGCGGGGGGTACCTAGCCAAAAACATT.

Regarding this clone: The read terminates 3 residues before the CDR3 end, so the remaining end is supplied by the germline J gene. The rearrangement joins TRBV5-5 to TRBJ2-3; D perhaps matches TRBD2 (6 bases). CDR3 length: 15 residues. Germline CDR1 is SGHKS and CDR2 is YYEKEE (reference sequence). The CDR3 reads CASSSYGGKEETQYF. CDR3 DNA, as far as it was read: TGTGCCAGCAGCTCTTACGGGGGTAAGGAAGAGACG.

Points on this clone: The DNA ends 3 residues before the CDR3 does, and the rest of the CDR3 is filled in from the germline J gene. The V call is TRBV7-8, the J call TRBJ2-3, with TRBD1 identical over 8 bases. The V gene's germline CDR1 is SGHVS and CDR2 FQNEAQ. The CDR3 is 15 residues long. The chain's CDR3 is CASSLIQGAGETQYF. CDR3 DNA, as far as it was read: TGTGCCAGCAGCTTAATCCAGGGGGCAGGAGAGACG. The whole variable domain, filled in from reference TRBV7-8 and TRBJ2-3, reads GAGVSQSPRYKVAKRGQDVALRCDPISGHVSLFWYQQALGQGPEFLTYFQNEAQLDKSGLPSDRFFAERPEGSVSTLKIQRTQQEDSAVYLCASSLIQGAGETQYFGPGTRLTVL.

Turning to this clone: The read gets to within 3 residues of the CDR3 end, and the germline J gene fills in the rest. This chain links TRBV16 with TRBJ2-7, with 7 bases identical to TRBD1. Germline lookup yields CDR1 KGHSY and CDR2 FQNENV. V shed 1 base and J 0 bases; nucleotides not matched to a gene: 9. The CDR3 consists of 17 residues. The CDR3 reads CASSQLGWDSSSYEQYF. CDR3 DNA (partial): TGTGCCAGCAGCCAATTGGGGTGGGACAGCAGCTCCTACGAG. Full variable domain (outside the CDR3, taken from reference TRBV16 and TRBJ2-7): GEEVAQTPKHLVRGEGQKAKLYCAPIKGHSYVFWYQQVLKNEFKFLISFQNENVFDETGMPKERFSAKCLPNSPCSLEIQATKLEDSAVYFCASSQLGWDSSSYEQYFGPGTRLTVT.

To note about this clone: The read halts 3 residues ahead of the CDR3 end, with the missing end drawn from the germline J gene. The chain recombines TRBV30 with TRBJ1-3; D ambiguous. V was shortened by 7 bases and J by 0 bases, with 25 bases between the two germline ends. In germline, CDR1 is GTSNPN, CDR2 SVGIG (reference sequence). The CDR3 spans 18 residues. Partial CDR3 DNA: TGTGCCTACAGATCCCGGTTAGGGTCGGCCCGCTCTGGAAACACC. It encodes CAYRSRLGSARSGNT. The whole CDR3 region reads CAYRSRLGSARSGNTIYF.

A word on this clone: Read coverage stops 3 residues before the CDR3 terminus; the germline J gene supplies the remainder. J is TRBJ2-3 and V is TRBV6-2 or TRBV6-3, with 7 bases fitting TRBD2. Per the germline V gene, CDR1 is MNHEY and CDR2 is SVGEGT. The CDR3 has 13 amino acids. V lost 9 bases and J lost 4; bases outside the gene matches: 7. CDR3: CARVRGVSDTQYF. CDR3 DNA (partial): TGTGCCAGAGTCCGGGGGGTCTCAGATACG.

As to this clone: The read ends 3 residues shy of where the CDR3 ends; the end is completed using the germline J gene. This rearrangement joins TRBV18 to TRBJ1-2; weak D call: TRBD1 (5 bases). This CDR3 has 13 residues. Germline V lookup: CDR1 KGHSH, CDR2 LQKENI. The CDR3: CASSGDSDYDYTF. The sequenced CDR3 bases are TGTGCCAGCTCAGGGGACTCCGACTACGAC.

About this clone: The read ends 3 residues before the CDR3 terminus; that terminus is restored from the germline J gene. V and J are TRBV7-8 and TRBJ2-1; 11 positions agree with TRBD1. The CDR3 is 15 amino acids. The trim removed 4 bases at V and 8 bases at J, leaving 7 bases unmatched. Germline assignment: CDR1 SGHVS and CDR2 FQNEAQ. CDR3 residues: CASSSRDRGIYEQFF. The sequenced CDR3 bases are TGTGCCAGCAGCTCCCGGGACAGGGGGATTTATGAG. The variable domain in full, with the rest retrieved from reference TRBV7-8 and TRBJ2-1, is GAGVSQSPRYKVAKRGQDVALRCDPISGHVSLFWYQQALGQGPEFLTYFQNEAQLDKSGLPSDRFFAERPEGSVSTLKIQRTQQEDSAVYLCASSSRDRGIYEQFFGPGTRLTVL.

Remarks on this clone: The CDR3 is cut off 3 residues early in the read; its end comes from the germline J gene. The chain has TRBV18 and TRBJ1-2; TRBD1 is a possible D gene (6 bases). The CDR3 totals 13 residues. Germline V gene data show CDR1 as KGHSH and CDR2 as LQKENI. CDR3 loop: CASSPGQQYDYTF. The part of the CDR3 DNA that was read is TGTGCCAGCTCACCCGGACAGCAATACGAC.

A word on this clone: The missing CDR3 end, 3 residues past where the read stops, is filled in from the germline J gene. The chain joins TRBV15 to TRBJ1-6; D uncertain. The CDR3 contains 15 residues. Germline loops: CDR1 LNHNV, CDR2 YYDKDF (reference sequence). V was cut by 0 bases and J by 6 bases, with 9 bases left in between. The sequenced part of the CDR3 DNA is TGTGCCACCAGCAGAGATCACAGCGGTAATTCACCC. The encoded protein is CATSRDHSGNSP. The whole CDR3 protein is CATSRDHSGNSPLHF.

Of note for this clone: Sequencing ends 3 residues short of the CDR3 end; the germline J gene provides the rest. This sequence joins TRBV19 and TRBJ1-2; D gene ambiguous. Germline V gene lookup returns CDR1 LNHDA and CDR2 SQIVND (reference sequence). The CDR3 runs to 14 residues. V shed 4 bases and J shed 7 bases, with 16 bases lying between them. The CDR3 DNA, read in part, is TGTGCCAGTAGTACCCCACCGCGTCCGGGTGGC. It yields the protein CASSTPPRPGG. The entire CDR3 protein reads CASSTPPRPGGYTF.

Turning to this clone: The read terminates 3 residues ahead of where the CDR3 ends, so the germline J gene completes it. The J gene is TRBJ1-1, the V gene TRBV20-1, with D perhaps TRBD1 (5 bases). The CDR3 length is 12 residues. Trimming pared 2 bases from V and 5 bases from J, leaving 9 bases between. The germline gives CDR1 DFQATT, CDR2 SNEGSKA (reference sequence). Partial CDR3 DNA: TGCAGTGCTAGACCCAGGGAAACTGAA. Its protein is CSARPRETE. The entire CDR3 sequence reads CSARPRETEAFF.

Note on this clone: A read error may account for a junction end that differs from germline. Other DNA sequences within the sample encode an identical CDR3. The CDR3 DNA, read in part, is TGTGCCAGCAGGGACAGGGGGAGTGTAGACACG. Protein product: CASRDRGSVDT. The whole CDR3 protein is CASRDRGSVDTIYF. This chain uses TRBV2 with TRBJ1-3; 10 positions agree with TRBD1. The read is 3 residues too short to cover the CDR3 end, so that end is filled in from the germline J gene. The CDR3 is 14 residues long. CDR1 SNHLY and CDR2 FYNNEI come from the germline V gene. The entire variable domain, with the rest obtained from reference TRBV2 and TRBJ1-3, is as follows: EPEVTQTPSHQVTQMGQEVILRCVPISNHLYFYWYRQILGQKVEFLVSFYNNEISEKSEIFDDQFSVERPDGSNFTLKIRSTKLEDSAMYFCASRDRGSVDTIYFGEGSWLTVV.

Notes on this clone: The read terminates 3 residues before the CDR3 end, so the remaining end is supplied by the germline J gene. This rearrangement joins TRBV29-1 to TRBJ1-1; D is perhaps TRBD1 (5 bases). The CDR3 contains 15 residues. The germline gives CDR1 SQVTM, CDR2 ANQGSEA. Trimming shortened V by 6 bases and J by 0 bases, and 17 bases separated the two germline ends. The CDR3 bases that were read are TGCAGCGTGGGGACTGTTGACTCCATGAACACTGAA. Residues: CSVGTVDSMNTE. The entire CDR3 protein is CSVGTVDSMNTEAFF.

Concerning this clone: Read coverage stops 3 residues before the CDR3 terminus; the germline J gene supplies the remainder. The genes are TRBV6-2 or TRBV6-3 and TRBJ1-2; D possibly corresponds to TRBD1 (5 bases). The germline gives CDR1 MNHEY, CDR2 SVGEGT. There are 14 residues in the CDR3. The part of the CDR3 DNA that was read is TGTGCCAGCAGCCCCCAGGGTTTATTGAGCGGC. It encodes CASSPQGLLSG. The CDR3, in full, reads CASSPQGLLSGYTF.

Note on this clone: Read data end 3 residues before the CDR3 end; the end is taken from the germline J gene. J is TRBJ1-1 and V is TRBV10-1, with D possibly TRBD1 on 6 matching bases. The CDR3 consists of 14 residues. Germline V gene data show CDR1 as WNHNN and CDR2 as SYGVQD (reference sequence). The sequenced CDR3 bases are TGCGCCAGCAGTGAAGGGTTGACAGGCTCGGAA. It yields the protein CASSEGLTGSE. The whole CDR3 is CASSEGLTGSEAFF.

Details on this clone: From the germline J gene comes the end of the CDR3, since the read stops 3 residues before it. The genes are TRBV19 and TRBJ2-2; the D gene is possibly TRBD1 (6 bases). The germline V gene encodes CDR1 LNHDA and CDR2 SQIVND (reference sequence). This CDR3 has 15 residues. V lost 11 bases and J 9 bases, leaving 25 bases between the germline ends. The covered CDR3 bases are TGTGCCTGTAAAGAGCAGGGGATTAGGGGTCGGGAG. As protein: CACKEQGIRGRE. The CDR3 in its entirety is CACKEQGIRGRELFF. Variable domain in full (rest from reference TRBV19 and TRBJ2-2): DGGITQSPKYLFRKEGQNVTLSCEQNLNHDAMYWYRQDPGQGLRLIYYSQIVNDFQKGDIAEGYSVSREKKESFPLTVTSAQKNPTAFYLCACKEQGIRGRELFFGEGSRLTVL.

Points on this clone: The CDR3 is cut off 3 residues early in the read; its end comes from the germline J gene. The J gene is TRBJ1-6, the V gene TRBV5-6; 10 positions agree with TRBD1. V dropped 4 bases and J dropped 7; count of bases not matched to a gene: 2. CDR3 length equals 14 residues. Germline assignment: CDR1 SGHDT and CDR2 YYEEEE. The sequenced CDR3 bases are TGTGCCAGCAGCACGGGACAGGGGAATTCACCC. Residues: CASSTGQGNSP. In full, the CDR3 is CASSTGQGNSPLHF.

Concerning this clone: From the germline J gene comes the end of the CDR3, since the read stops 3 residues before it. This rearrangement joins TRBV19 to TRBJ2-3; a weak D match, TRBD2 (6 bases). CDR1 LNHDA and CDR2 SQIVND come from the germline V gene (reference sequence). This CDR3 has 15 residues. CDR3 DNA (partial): TGTGCCAGTAGTATATACGTAACTAGCAATCAGCCG. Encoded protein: CASSIYVTSNQP. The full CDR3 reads CASSIYVTSNQPQYF.

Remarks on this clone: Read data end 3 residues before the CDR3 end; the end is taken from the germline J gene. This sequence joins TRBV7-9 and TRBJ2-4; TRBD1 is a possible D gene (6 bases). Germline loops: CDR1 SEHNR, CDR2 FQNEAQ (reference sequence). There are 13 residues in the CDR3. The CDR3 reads CASSFRGADGQYF. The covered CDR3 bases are TGTGCCAGCAGCTTCAGGGGCGCGGATGGT.

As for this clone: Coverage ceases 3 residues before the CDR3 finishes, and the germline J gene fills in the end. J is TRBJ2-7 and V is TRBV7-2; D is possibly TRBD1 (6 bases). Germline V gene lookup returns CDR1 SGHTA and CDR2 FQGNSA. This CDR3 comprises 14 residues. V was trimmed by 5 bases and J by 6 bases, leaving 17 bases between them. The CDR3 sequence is CASSLRTEWGEQYF. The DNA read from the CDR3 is TGTGCCAGCAGCCTTCGGACAGAGTGGGGCGAG. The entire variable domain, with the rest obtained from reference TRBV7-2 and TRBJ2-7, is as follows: GAGVSQSPSNKVTEKGKDVELRCDPISGHTALYWYRQSLGQGLEFLIYFQGNSAPDKSGLPSDRFSAERTGGSVSTLTIQRTQQEDSAVYLCASSLRTEWGEQYFGPGTRLTVT.

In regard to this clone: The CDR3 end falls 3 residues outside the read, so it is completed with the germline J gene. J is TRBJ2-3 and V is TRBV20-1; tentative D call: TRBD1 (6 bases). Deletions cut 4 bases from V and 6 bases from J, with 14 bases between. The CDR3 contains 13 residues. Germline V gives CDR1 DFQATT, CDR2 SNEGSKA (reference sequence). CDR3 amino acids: CSAKSGGADTQYF. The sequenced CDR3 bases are TGCAGTGCTAAGAGTGGGGGCGCGGATACG.

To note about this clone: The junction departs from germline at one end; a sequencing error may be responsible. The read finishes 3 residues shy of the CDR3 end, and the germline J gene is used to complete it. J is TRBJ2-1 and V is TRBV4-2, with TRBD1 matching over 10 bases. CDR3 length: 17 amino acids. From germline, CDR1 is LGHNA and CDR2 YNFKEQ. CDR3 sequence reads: CASSQVGRTGGNNEQFF. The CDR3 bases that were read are TGCGCCAGCAGCCAAGTCGGAAGGACAGGGGGGAACAATGAG.

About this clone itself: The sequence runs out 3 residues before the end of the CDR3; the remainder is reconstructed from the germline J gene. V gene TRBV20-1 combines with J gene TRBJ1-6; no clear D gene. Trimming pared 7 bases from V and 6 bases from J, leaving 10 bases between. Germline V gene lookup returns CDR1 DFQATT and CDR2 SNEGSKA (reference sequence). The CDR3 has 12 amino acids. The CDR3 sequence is CSVQRGNSPLHF. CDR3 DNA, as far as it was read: TGCAGTGTCCAGCGAGGTAATTCACCC.

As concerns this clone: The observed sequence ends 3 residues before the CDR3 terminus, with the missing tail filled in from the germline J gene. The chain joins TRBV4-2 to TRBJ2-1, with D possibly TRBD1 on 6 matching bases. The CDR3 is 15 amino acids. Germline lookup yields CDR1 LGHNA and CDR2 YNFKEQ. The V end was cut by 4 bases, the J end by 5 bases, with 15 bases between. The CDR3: CASSPDDRTDNEQFF. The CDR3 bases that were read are TGTGCCAGCAGCCCGGATGACAGGACAGACAATGAG.

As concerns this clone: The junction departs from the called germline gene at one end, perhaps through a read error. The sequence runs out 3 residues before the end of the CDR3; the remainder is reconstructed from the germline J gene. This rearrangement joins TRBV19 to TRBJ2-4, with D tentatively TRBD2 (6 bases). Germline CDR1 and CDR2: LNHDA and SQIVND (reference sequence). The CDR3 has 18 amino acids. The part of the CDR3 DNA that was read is TGTGCCAGTGGTATAATAGCGGCCGGTTCTATAGCAAAAAACATT. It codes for CASGIIAAGSIAKNI. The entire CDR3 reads CASGIIAAGSIAKNIQYF.

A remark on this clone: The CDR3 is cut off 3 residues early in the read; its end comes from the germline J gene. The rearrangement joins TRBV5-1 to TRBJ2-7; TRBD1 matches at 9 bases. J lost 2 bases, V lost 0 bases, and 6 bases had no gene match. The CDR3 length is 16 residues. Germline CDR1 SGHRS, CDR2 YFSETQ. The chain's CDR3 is CASSLAGQGSTYEQYF. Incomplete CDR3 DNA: TGCGCCAGCAGCTTGGCGGGACAGGGATCAACCTACGAG.

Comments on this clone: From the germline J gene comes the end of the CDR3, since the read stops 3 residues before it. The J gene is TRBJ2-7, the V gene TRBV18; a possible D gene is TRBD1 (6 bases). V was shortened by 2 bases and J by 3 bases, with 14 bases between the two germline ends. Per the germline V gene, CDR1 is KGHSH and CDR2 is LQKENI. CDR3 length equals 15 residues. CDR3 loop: CASSPEGDKYYEQYF. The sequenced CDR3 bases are TGTGCCAGCTCACCAGAGGGGGACAAGTACTACGAG.

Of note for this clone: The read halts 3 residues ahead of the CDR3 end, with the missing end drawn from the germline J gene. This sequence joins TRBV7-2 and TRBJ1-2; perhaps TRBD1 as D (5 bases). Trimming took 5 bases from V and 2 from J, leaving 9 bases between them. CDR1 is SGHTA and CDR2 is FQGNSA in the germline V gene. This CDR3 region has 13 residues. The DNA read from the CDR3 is TGTGCCAGCAGCCCCCAGGGCAACTATGGC. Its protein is CASSPQGNYG. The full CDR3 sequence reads CASSPQGNYGYTF.

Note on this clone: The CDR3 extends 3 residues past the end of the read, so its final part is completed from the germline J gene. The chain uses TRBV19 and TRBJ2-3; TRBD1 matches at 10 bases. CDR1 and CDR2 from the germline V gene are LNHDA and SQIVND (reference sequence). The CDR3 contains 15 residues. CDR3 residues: CASFFDRGPNQPQYF. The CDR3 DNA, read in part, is TGTGCCAGTTTCTTTGACAGGGGGCCCAATCAGCCG.